These T cell receptor beta chains were read from a single sample in a study of cytomegalovirus exposure and HLA in healthy donors. Produced via immunoSEQ multiplex PCR; TCRdb's table is partial and in-frame only. The sample has 30,000 to 40,000 clones, 60% to 70% seen once. The sample consisted of PBMCs. These receptor sequences come from a man aged 40-55 years in good health and CMV-seronegative. Both conserved end residues are part of each CDR3. Fields, in order: J gene, clone size, V gene, CDR3 length, CDR3 protein. Clone size is stated in some rows and not others, as once, few, many or a class when expanded.

TRBJ2-7,-,TRBV5-1,16,CASTLHRSGTAYEQYF
TRBJ1-2,few,TRBV7-2,14,CASSLDRGRKGYTF
TRBJ2-6,medium-sized,TRBV4-3,16,CASSQEGSSGANVLTF
TRBJ2-7,-,TRBV5-6,14,CASSLGDRSMEQYF
TRBJ1-1,-,TRBV19,13,CASTRDRGMEAFF
TRBJ1-6,-,TRBV25-1,14,CASRAGTGDSPLHF
TRBJ2-7,few,TRBV4-2,17,CASSQGGQGPVSYEQYF
TRBJ1-2,-,TRBV7-2,14,CASSSIPEGYGYTF
TRBJ2-7,-,TRBV11-3,15,CASSEGADRTYEQYF
TRBJ1-5,-,TRBV7-3,14,CASSLIGDNQPQHF
TRBJ2-1,-,TRBV18,16,CASSRTLAGGDNEQFF
TRBJ2-1,medium-sized,TRBV7-9,12,CASSKTSGEQFF
TRBJ1-2,-,TRBV9,14,CASSITGGLTGYTF
TRBJ1-5,few,TRBV10-3,12,CAILRGAQPQHF
TRBJ2-3,-,TRBV7-2,16,CASSLRLAGTTDTQYF
TRBJ2-1,-,TRBV9,15,CASSVTGGVYNEQFF
TRBJ2-7,-,TRBV7-2,14,CASSWGDRDYEQYF
TRBJ1-5,-,TRBV29-1,13,CSVATGEYQPQHF
TRBJ2-7,few,TRBV11-2,15,CASSLGTGGPYEQYF
TRBJ1-2,-,TRBV2,17,CASSEGGTSRGNYGYTF
TRBJ1-4,-,TRBV30,13,CALNRGENEKLFF
TRBJ2-7,-,TRBV6-5,15,CASRPTGLYSYEQYF
TRBJ1-3,-,TRBV28,15,CASSLGTGSGNTIYF
TRBJ2-5,-,TRBV15,12,CATTTGAETQYF
TRBJ2-3,-,TRBV7-2,16,CASSLDGRGGADTQYF
TRBJ1-1,-,TRBV6-6,15,CASSWTGVVNTEAFF
TRBJ2-1,-,TRBV6-4,15,CASSEKAGGENEQFF
TRBJ1-2,-,TRBV7-9,14,CASSPQHGAGGYTF
TRBJ2-2,few,TRBV9,13,CASSQTGTGELFF
TRBJ1-4,-,TRBV25-1,14,CASSEAGRNEKLFF
TRBJ2-4,few,TRBV6-6,16,CASSYSAGQGKNIQYF
TRBJ1-2,-,TRBV12-5,15,CASGLVPGTGDGYTF
TRBJ1-4,-,TRBV5-4,18,CASSSRRGSSGTNEKLFF
TRBJ2-5,-,TRBV6-5,13,CASSSGGAETQYF
TRBJ2-1,-,TRBV28,12,CATAGNYNEQFF
TRBJ1-2,-,TRBV5-1,13,CASAQGGYDGYTF
TRBJ1-2,few,TRBV11-3,14,CASSLDRVEYGYTF
TRBJ1-5,-,TRBV25-1,18,CASSALSGGGGVDEPQHF
TRBJ2-3,-,TRBV10-3,15,CAISPEGGETDTQYF
TRBJ2-1,-,TRBV5-1,11,CARTGSHEQFF
TRBJ1-1,-,TRBV7-3,14,CASSPPTANTEAFF
TRBJ1-4,-,TRBV2,15,CASKVPDRGRPELFF
TRBJ2-1,-,TRBV2,14,CASITTGTHNEQFF
TRBJ2-4,-,TRBV19,15,CASSPRTVGENIQYF
TRBJ2-7,-,TRBV11-2,13,CASSLVRQPEQYF
TRBJ2-1,-,TRBV6-1,14,CASGEGGAPHEQFF
TRBJ1-2,-,TRBV6-4,15,CASSDGTQGSYGYTF
TRBJ1-2,-,TRBV7-2,14,CASRQSGQIYGYTF
TRBJ2-1,few,TRBV6-5,13,CASRDERLLWQFF
TRBJ2-7,-,TRBV11-2,13,CASSLPGYYEQYF
TRBJ2-3,-,TRBV29-1,13,CSHQAEGADTQYF
TRBJ2-7,-,TRBV21-1,12,CASSPGAYEQYF
TRBJ1-6,-,TRBV6-5,14,CASSYTRVTSPLHF
TRBJ2-7,few,TRBV6-5,16,CASSYSRQGIFGEQYF
TRBJ1-2,-,TRBV29-1,11,CSVGENYGYTF
TRBJ1-5,-,TRBV25-1,15,CASKTAYHSNQPQHF
TRBJ2-7,-,TRBV7-9,15,CASSNRDRGLSEQYF
TRBJ1-5,-,TRBV7-2,16,CASSLVGQGSNQPQHF
TRBJ1-1,-,TRBV2,14,CASRGTGQIPEAFF